This T cell receptor (beta chain) was observed in a study of T-cell reconstitution after alpha-beta-depleted transplantation in children. This clonotype appeared many times. Its antigen remains unidentified. General study findings and limits: From newly produced T cells came most of the T-cell counts and diversity one year after transplant. The origin of high day-60 TCRbeta diversity in some patients lay in surviving recipient T cells and thymic progenitors. About two months after transplant, alpha-beta T cells reportedly came from several hundred expanded graft clones.

Unique molecular identifiers were used to barcode this TCRbeta library. MiXCR, applied by TCRdb to the PCR reads, yields one record per CDR3 protein. The sample has around 250,000 distinct CDR3 sequences, roughly 24% seen once; the top ten hold 2.6%. CDR1 DFQATT and CDR2 SNEGSKA come from the germline V gene (reference sequence). V gave up 3 bases and J gave up 4 bases, with 19 bases separating them. The length of the CDR3 is 16 residues. The TCR originated in a girl aged 2 to 10 with Fanconi anemia, due to receive a stem cell transplant. The V and J genes are TRBV20-1 and TRBJ2-1; D is possibly TRBD2 (5 bases). Sequences were derived from PBMCs, sampled before TCRalphabeta/CD19-depleted stem cell transplant. The CDR3 sequence: CSASPIVSGDYNEQFF. The CDR3 DNA is TGCAGTGCTAGCCCAATTGTCAGCGGCGATTACAATGAGCAGTTCTTC.